This T cell receptor beta chain comes out of a study of patients and donors after allogeneic stem cell transplantation (dated by TCRdb to about 2020). Concerning this clonotype: It has no known antigen specificity. Per-nucleotide qualities are absent, and no much larger clonotype sits a single base away.

Trimming leaves V shorter by 5 bases and J shorter by 2 bases, with the junction holding 7 bases beyond the gene matches. The germline V gene (reference sequence) specifies DFQATT as CDR1 and SNEGSKA as CDR2. There are 14 amino acids in the CDR3, from cysteine to phenylalanine inclusive. Only the CDR3 DNA is retained, 42 bases long and in frame from the first base. Library construction relied on RT-PCR. Sequencing was performed on a NextSeq 550. TCRdb ran its own pipeline on the public reads, namely fastp trimming at Q25 and MiXCR clone calling, and kept in-frame beta chains. Rows with one shared CDR3 protein collapse into an entry with the most common genes and DNA. Recorded for this sample are about 150,000 distinct CDR3 sequences; 30% to 45% of them occurred a single time. The ten largest clones add up to around half of the sample.

The receptor comes from a human donor who was either an allogeneic HSCT recipient or a stem cell or donor lymphocyte infusion donor (not recorded which). It is not recorded whose cells these are; they may come from a transplant donor. Sample: blood, either unsorted or a sorted T cell fraction (not recorded which). The chain joins TRBV20-1 to TRBJ2-3; TRBD2 agrees with 7 junctional bases. The nucleotide sequence reads as follows: TGCAGTGCTTGGACTAGGGAAGACACAGATACGCAGTATTTT. Translated, it reads CSAWTREDTDTQYF.